This T cell receptor beta chain was found in a study of cytotoxic CD8 clonotypes in ibrutinib-treated CLL. About the research overall: The group held some 11 relapsed/refractory and around 14 treatment-naive patients, with roughly 17 IGHV unmutated. Response samples were taken after a median about twelve months of treatment, range 6 to 36.

Sequencing sought depths of 1 in 200,000 to 1 in 1 million T cells. Sequencing used immunoSEQ multiplex PCR; TCRdb keeps in-frame clones, though not all of them. This table holds roughly 250,000 clones, 70% found once. Study outcomes and limitations: Public clonotypes were seen rarely and were contracted or stable on treatment.

This clone was found a few times. The antigen is unknown. The sequencing here drew on PBMCs, taken after 24 months of ibrutinib treatment. This TCR came from a human donor with chronic lymphocytic leukemia.

The CDR3: CASSEPYDSYEQYF. The DNA for the CDR3 is TGTGCCAGCAGTGAACCCTACGACTCCTACGAGCAGTACTTC. V and J are TRBV2 and TRBJ2-7; no definite D call. This CDR3 has 14 amino acids. Trimming removed 2 bases from V and 0 bases from J, with 8 bases in between. Germline V gives CDR1 SNHLY, CDR2 FYNNEI.